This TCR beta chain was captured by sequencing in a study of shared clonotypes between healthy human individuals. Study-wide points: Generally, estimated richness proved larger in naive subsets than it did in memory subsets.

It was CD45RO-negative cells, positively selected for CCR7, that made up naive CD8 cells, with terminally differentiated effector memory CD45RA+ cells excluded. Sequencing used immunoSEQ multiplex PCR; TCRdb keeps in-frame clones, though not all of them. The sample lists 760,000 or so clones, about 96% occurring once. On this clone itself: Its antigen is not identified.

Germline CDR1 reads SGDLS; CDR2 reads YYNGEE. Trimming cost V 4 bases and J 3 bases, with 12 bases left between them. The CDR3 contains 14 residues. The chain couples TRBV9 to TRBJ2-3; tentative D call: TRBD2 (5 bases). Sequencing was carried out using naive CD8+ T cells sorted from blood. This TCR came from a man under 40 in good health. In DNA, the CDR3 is TGTGCCAGCAGCACTCAGGACTGGACAGATACGCAGTATTTT. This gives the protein CASSTQDWTDTQYF.